This passage covers 28 T cell receptor beta chains from one sample sequenced in a study of chemoradiotherapy in HPV16-positive cancers. Using immunoSEQ multiplex PCR, the repertoire was profiled, and TCRdb retains in-frame clones only, with some absent. The sample records 50,000 to 55,000 clones, about 92% being singletons. The sample consisted of blood, taken from a patient who underwent chemoradiotherapy. These TCRs come from a human donor with HPV-associated anogenital cancer.

V gene TRBV30 combines with J gene TRBJ2-2, with D maybe TRBD2 (6 bases). CDR3 length: 20 amino acids. In germline, CDR1 is GTSNPN, CDR2 SVGIG (reference sequence). V lost 3 bases and J lost 2, with 28 bases in between. The CDR3 region has the DNA TGTGCCTGGAGCTCATTCCCTCTATCTCTAGCGCACCTAAACACCGGGGAGCTGTTTTTT. Residues: CAWSSFPLSLAHLNTGELFF.

As DNA, the CDR3 is TGTGCCAGCAGTTGGACTAGAGGGGGTGGGGAGACCCAGTACTTC. Its protein is CASSWTRGGGETQYF. V is TRBV27 and J is TRBJ2-5; D is perhaps TRBD2 (7 bases). The V end was cut by 4 bases, the J end by 5 bases, with 17 bases between. CDR3 length: 15 amino acids. CDR1 is MNHEY, CDR2 SMNVEV, per germline (reference sequence).

There are a few counts of this clone. The gene calls are TRBV9 and TRBJ2-7; a possible D gene is TRBD2 (6 bases). V gave up 0 bases and J gave up 2 bases, with 15 bases separating them. In germline, CDR1 is SGDLS, CDR2 YYNGEE. This CDR3 comprises 16 residues. The CDR3 reads CASSVGGGAGPYEQYF. The CDR3, as DNA: TGTGCCAGCAGCGTAGGGGGCGGGGCGGGCCCCTACGAGCAGTACTTC. Full variable domain (missing parts from reference TRBV9 and TRBJ2-7): DSGVTQTPKHLITATGQRVTLRCSPRSGDLSVYWYQQSLDQGLQFLIQYYNGEERAKGNILERFSAQQFPDLHSELNLSSLELGDSALYFCASSVGGGAGPYEQYFGPGTRLTVT.

This clone occurred once. Here the CDR3 reads CASSDDQPQHF. The CDR3 coding sequence is TGTGCCAGCAGTGATGACCAGCCCCAGCATTTT. The gene calls are TRBV6-5 and TRBJ1-5; D gene unclear. CDR1 is MNHEY and CDR2 is SVGAGI in the germline V gene. The CDR3 contains 11 residues. V was shortened by 5 bases and J by 7 bases, with 6 bases between the two germline ends.

A single count supports this clone. The chain recombines TRBV5-1 with TRBJ1-1; D not resolved. This CDR3 is 14 amino acids long. V was shortened by 3 bases and J by 1 base, with 10 bases between the two germline ends. The germline CDR1 and CDR2 sequences are SGHRS and YFSETQ. DNA for the CDR3: TGCGCCAGCAGCTCATCCCGGGAGAACACTGAAGCTTTCTTT. This gives the protein CASSSSRENTEAFF.

The chain is built from TRBV6-5 and TRBJ2-2, with D possibly being TRBD1 or TRBD2 (5 bases each). The CDR3 is 16 amino acids. V gave up 0 bases and J gave up 8 bases, with 16 bases separating them. Germline V gives CDR1 MNHEY, CDR2 SVGAGI. The CDR3 sequence is CASSYSGRANRGELFF. Written as DNA, the CDR3 is TGTGCCAGCAGTTACTCGGGGCGGGCTAACAGGGGGGAGCTGTTTTTT.

Of note for this clone: One junction end does not reproduce the germline sequence, and a read error may be involved. Other DNA sequences from this sample encode an identical CDR3 as well. V and J are TRBV7-7 and TRBJ2-2; perhaps TRBD1 as D (6 bases). The CDR3 has 15 residues. Germline V gene sequence: CDR1 SSHAT, CDR2 FNYEAQ (reference sequence). This CDR3 reads CASSLATGNTGELFF. The DNA of the CDR3 is TGTGCTAGCAGCTTAGCGACAGGGAACACCGGGGAGCTGTTTTTT. The full variable domain, completed using reference TRBV7-7 and TRBJ2-2, is GAGVSQSPRYKVTKRGQDVTLRCDPISSHATLYWYQQALGQGPEFLTYFNYEAQPDKSGLPSDRFSAERPEGSISTLTIQRTEQRDSAMYRCASSLATGNTGELFFGEGSRLTVL.

The V call is TRBV25-1, the J call TRBJ1-6, with a tentative D call TRBD1 (6 bases). CDR1 MGHDK and CDR2 SYGVNS come from the germline V gene. Trimming cost V 6 bases and J 4 bases, with 10 bases left between them. The CDR3 contains 14 residues. CDR3 sequence (DNA): TGTGCCAGCAGGGGGGCTGCATATAATTCACCCCTCCACTTT. It yields the protein CASRGAAYNSPLHF.

The rearrangement links TRBV5-8 to TRBJ1-5; no clear D gene. Germline V lookup: CDR1 SGHTS, CDR2 YDEGEE. This CDR3 has 14 residues. The germline V and J ends were trimmed by 3 bases and 2 bases, with 9 bases remaining between them. The CDR3, as DNA: TGTGCCAGCAGCTCCGGTCTGGGCAATCAGCCCCAGCATTTT. This encodes CASSSGLGNQPQHF.

In this sample, this clone turned up once. This chain connects TRBV6-5 to TRBJ1-6; possibly TRBD1 for D (6 bases). Trimming removed 6 bases from V and 10 bases from J, with 13 bases in between. This CDR3 has 13 residues. Germline V gives CDR1 MNHEY, CDR2 SVGAGI. The CDR3 region has the DNA TGTGCCAGCAGGGGCCTTGGGGGCTCACCCCTCCACTTT. As protein: CASRGLGGSPLHF.

This chain joins TRBV30 and TRBJ2-7, with a tentative D call TRBD1 (5 bases). V shed 1 base and J shed 0 bases, with 13 bases lying between them. CDR1 is GTSNPN and CDR2 is SVGIG in the germline V gene (reference sequence). There are 15 residues in the CDR3. The CDR3: CAWSAGQLSSYEQYF. In nucleotides, the CDR3 is TGTGCCTGGAGTGCCGGACAATTGAGCTCCTACGAGCAGTACTTC.

The V and J genes are TRBV18 and TRBJ2-3, with 10 bases matching TRBD2. The CDR3 runs 14 residues. Germline V gene sequence: CDR1 KGHSH, CDR2 LQKENI. V shed 3 bases and J 6 bases; nucleotides not matched to a gene: 3. CDR3 DNA: TGTGCCAGCTCACCCGGACTAGCGGAGGATACGCAGTATTTT. Protein: CASSPGLAEDTQYF.

In DNA form, the CDR3 reads TGTGCCAGCGGACTCCTAGGGGTAGGCCGTACCGAGCAGTACTTC. This encodes CASGLLGVGRTEQYF. The chain couples TRBV6-5 to TRBJ2-7, with D perhaps TRBD1 or TRBD2 (5 bases each). The CDR3 loop spans 15 amino acids. Germline V gene sequence: CDR1 MNHEY, CDR2 SVGAGI. The V end lost 8 bases, the J end lost 6 bases, and 23 bases lay between the germline ends.

This clone was seen just once. J is TRBJ2-6 and V is TRBV7-8; D gene unclear. CDR3 size: 14 residues. The germline V gene has CDR1 SGHVS and CDR2 FQNEAQ. V shed 5 bases and J shed 4 bases, with 9 bases lying between them. The CDR3 nucleotides read TGTGCCAGCAGCGCCACATACGGGGCCAACGTCCTGACTTTC. Its translation is CASSATYGANVLTF.

This clone has just one count. The chain carries TRBV11-1 and TRBJ2-5, with D perhaps being TRBD1 or TRBD2 (5 bases each). The CDR3 sequence is 14 residues long. With 1 base removed from V and 7 bases from J, the gap between germline ends came to 13 bases. Germline loops: CDR1 SGHAT, CDR2 FQDESV (reference sequence). CDR3 coding DNA: TGTGCCAGCAGCTTAGTTACGGGGCCTCCGACCCAGTACTTC. This encodes CASSLVTGPPTQYF.

V is TRBV18 and J is TRBJ2-3, with D perhaps TRBD2 (5 bases). V was cut by 3 bases and J by 1 base, with 8 bases left in between. CDR3 size: 14 residues. From germline, CDR1 is KGHSH and CDR2 LQKENI. The DNA of the CDR3 is TGTGCCAGCTCACCTACCGGGGGCACAGATACGCAGTATTTT. As protein: CASSPTGGTDTQYF.

The chain links TRBV7-3 to TRBJ1-2; D may be TRBD1 (6 bases). CDR1 is SGHTA, CDR2 FQGTGA, per germline. The CDR3 contains 12 residues. V lost 3 bases to trimming and J lost 8 bases, with 10 bases between them. The CDR3 DNA reads TGTGCCAGCAGCTTGACAGGCGACGGCTACACCTTC. This codes for CASSLTGDGYTF.

This sequence joins TRBV30 and TRBJ2-2, with 8 positions matching TRBD1. The CDR3 runs 14 residues. The germline V gene encodes CDR1 GTSNPN and CDR2 SVGIG (reference sequence). Trimming took 5 bases from V and 0 from J; bases not matched to a gene: 2. CDR3: CAWGQGTNTGELFF. The CDR3 DNA reads TGTGCCTGGGGACAGGGAACGAACACCGGGGAGCTGTTTTTT.

As DNA, the CDR3 is TGTGCCAGCAGCCAATGGACAGGGCGATACAATGAGCAGTTCTTC. Its translation is CASSQWTGRYNEQFF. The chain has TRBV14 and TRBJ2-1, with 8 bases matching TRBD1. CDR1 and CDR2 (germline): SGHDN, FVKESK. The CDR3 loop spans 15 amino acids. V was clipped by 2 bases and J by 4 bases; unmatched bases: 4.

The gene calls are TRBV5-6 and TRBJ2-7; TRBD2 matches at 10 bases. J lost 2 bases, V lost 4 bases, and 15 bases had no gene match. Germline V gives CDR1 SGHDT, CDR2 YYEEEE. The CDR3 covers 18 residues. This CDR3 reads CASSGMLRGGTSAYEQYF. The CDR3 coding sequence is TGTGCCAGCAGCGGTATGCTGCGCGGAGGGACTAGCGCCTACGAGCAGTACTTC.

The V call is TRBV7-2, the J call TRBJ1-1; D gene ambiguous. Germline V gives CDR1 SGHTA, CDR2 FQGNSA. The CDR3 is 15 amino acids. V dropped 1 base and J dropped 4 bases, with 13 bases sitting between them. The CDR3, as DNA: TGTGCCAGCAGCTTAGGTCTCCTAGGCGGCACTGAAGCTTTCTTT. Protein product: CASSLGLLGGTEAFF.

The CDR3, as DNA: TGTGCCAGCAGTGGGGGGTTTGGGGAATTGCGCACAGATACGCAGTATTTT. This gives the protein CASSGGFGELRTDTQYF. V usage is TRBV6-1 and J usage is TRBJ2-3, with D perhaps matching TRBD1 or TRBD2 (5 bases each). Trimming removed 4 bases from V and 1 base from J, with 18 bases in between. Germline lookup yields CDR1 MNHNS and CDR2 SASEGT. The CDR3 loop spans 17 amino acids.

This clone was counted a single time. This chain joins TRBV19 and TRBJ1-3; 9 nucleotides line up with TRBD1. Per the germline V gene, CDR1 is LNHDA and CDR2 is SQIVND (reference sequence). CDR3 length: 16 residues. J was trimmed by 4 bases and V by 5 bases; bases with no gene match: 9. DNA of the CDR3: TGTGCCAGTAGTGGGTGGCCGGGACAGGGAGGAAACACCATATATTTT. This translates into CASSGWPGQGGNTIYF.

This rearrangement joins TRBV9 to TRBJ2-3, with 12 bases aligning to TRBD2. The CDR3 is made up of 18 amino acids. Germline V lookup: CDR1 SGDLS, CDR2 YYNGEE. J gave up 1 base and V 0 bases, and 6 bases lay outside the gene matches. The CDR3 here is CASSVVPSGRGGTDTQYF. CDR3 nucleotides: TGTGCCAGCAGCGTAGTTCCTAGCGGGAGGGGAGGCACAGATACGCAGTATTTT.

The J gene is TRBJ2-7, the V gene TRBV7-2; a possible D gene is TRBD2 (6 bases). The CDR3 loop spans 13 amino acids. V lost 6 bases to trimming and J lost 3 bases, with 12 bases between them. CDR1 is SGHTA and CDR2 is FQGNSA in the germline V gene. CDR3 bases: TGTGCCAGCAGTGGGGACTCTTACTACGAGCAGTACTTC. Its protein is CASSGDSYYEQYF.

The chain combines TRBV10-3 with TRBJ2-7; 8 positions match TRBD1. V dropped 7 bases and J dropped 3; count of bases not matched to a gene: 11. Germline V gene sequence: CDR1 ENHRY, CDR2 SYGVKD. The CDR3 length is 15 residues. CDR3 amino acids: CAINFRTGSGYEQYF. CDR3 nucleotide sequence: TGTGCCATCAACTTTCGGACAGGGTCGGGCTACGAGCAGTACTTC.

The V call is TRBV9, the J call TRBJ1-2; D call uncertain. V lost 3 bases to trimming and J lost 0 bases, with 3 bases between them. Germline V gene sequence: CDR1 SGDLS, CDR2 YYNGEE. There are 12 residues in the CDR3. CDR3 in DNA: TGTGCCAGCAGCGAGGCTAACTATGGCTACACCTTC. Translated: CASSEANYGYTF.

The rearrangement links TRBV11-2 to TRBJ2-2, with unresolved D. Germline CDR1 reads SGHAT; CDR2 reads FQNNGV. V was cut by 7 bases and J by 3 bases, with 3 bases left in between. The CDR3 is made up of 11 amino acids. Here the CDR3 DNA reads TGTGCCAGCACTTACACCGGGGAGCTGTTTTTT. It codes for CASTYTGELFF.